These T cell receptor beta chains were read from a single sample in a study of blood T cell repertoires in COVID-19. Sequenced by immunoSEQ multiplex PCR; TCRdb stores in-frame clones only, minus some. This table holds hundreds of thousands of clones, about 68% found once. The sample consisted of peripheral blood. The source of these receptors is a woman aged 80 or over with acute or convalescent COVID-19. Both conserved end residues are trimmed from each CDR3.

>TRBJ2-1|13|TRBV10-3
AISETGTSGNEQF
>TRBJ1-2|14|TRBV5-1
ASSLESGQASYGYT
>TRBJ1-6|13|TRBV27
ASSPGQRGNSPLH
>TRBJ2-5|12|TRBV28
ASSFWGGRKTQY
>TRBJ1-2|11|TRBV18
ASSVQGDYGYT
>TRBJ1-2|13|TRBV6-4
ASSGGGRGSGGYT
>TRBJ2-1|10|TRBV5-1
ASSVQGGEQF
>TRBJ2-7|11|TRBV7-9
ASSRQGATGQY
>TRBJ2-7|13|TRBV7-2
ASSRGIAGGYEQY
>TRBJ1-4|13|TRBV15
ATSRAVTTNEKLF
>TRBJ1-4|15|TRBV5-1
ASSSGQGRKTNEKLF
>TRBJ1-4|12|TRBV29-1
SVGDKGANEKLF
>TRBJ1-2|11|TRBV2
ASSVTGDYGYT